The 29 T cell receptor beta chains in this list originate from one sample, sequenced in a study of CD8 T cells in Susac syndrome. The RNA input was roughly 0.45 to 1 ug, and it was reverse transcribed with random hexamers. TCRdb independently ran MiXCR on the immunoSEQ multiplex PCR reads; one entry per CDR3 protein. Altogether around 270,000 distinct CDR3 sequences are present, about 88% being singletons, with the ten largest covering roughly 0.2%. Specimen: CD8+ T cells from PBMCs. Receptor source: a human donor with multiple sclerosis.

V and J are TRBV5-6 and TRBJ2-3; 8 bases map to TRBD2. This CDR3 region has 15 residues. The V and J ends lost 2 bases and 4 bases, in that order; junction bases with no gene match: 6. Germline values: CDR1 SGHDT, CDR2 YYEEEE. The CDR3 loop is CASSFQRGMADTQYF. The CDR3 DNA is TGTGCCAGCAGCTTCCAGCGGGGGATGGCAGATACGCAGTATTTT.

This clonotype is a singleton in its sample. The CDR3 DNA reads as TGTGCCAGCAGTTTGATTAGCCTCGGCTCCTACAATGAGCAGTTCTTC. It yields the protein CASSLISLGSYNEQFF. The V gene is TRBV12-3 or TRBV12-4, the J gene TRBJ2-1; no firm D call. Trimming left V 3 bases short and J 0 bases short, with 12 bases between. The CDR3 length is 16 residues.

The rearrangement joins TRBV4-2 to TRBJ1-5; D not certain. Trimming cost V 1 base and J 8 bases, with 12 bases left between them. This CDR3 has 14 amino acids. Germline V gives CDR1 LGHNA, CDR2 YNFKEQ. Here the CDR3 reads CASSQAWAMEPQHF. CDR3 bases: TGTGCCAGCAGCCAAGCATGGGCCATGGAGCCCCAGCATTTT.

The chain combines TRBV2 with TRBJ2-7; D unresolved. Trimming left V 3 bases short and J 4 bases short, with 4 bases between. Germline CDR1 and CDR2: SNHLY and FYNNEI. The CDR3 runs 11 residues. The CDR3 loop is CASSEIYEQYF. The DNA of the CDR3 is TGTGCCAGCAGTGAGATTTACGAGCAGTACTTC.

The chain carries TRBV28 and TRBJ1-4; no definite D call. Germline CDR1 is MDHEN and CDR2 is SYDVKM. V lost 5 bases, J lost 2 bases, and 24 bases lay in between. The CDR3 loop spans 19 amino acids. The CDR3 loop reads CASSLDSSRHLGTNEKLFF. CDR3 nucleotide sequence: TGTGCCAGCAGTCTCGACTCCTCGAGGCATTTGGGGACTAATGAAAAACTGTTTTTT.

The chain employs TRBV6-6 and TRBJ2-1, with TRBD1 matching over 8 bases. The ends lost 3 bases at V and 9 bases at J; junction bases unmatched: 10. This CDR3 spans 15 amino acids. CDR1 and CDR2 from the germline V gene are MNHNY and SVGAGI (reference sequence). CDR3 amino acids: CASSYGAGGAGEQFF. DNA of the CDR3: TGTGCCAGCAGTTATGGGGCAGGGGGCGCGGGTGAGCAGTTCTTC.

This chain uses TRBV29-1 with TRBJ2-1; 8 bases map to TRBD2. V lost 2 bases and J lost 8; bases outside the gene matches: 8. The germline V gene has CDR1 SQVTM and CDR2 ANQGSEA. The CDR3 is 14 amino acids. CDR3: CSVESSGSGDEQFF. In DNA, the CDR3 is TGCAGCGTTGAATCCAGCGGGAGTGGCGATGAGCAGTTCTTC.

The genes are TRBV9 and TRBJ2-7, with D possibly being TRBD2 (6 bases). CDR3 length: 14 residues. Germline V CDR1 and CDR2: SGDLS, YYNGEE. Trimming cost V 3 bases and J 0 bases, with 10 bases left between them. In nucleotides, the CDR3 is TGTGCCAGCAGCGGATACGGGAGCTCCTACGAGCAGTACTTC. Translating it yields CASSGYGSSYEQYF. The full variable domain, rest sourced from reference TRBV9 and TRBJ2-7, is DSGVTQTPKHLITATGQRVTLRCSPRSGDLSVYWYQQSLDQGLQFLIQYYNGEERAKGNILERFSAQQFPDLHSELNLSSLELGDSALYFCASSGYGSSYEQYFGPGTRLTVT.

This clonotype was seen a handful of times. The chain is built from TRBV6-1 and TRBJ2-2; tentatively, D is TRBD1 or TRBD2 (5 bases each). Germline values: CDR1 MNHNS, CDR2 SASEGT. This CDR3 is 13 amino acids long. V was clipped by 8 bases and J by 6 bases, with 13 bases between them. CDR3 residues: CASGSGPAGELFF. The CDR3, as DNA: TGTGCCAGCGGTTCGGGGCCTGCCGGGGAGCTGTTTTTT.

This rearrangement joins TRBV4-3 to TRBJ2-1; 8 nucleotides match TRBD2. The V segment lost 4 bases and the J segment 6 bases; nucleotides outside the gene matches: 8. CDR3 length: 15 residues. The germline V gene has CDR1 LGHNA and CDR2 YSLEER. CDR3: CASSLAGLVGNEQFF. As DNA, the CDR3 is TGCGCCAGCAGCCTAGCGGGACTCGTCGGCAATGAGCAGTTCTTC.

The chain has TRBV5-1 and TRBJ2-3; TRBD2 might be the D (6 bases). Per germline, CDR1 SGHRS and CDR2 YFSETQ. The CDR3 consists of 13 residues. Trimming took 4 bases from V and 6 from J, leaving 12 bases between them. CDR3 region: CASSSSSDDTQYF. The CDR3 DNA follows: TGCGCCAGCAGCAGCTCTAGCGACGATACGCAGTATTTT.

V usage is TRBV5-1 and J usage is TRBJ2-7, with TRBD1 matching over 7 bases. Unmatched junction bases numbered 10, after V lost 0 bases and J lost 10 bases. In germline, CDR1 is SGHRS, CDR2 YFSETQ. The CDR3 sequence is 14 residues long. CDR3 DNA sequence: TGCGCCAGCAGCTTGGTGGGACAGAACTACTTACAGTACTTC. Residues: CASSLVGQNYLQYF.

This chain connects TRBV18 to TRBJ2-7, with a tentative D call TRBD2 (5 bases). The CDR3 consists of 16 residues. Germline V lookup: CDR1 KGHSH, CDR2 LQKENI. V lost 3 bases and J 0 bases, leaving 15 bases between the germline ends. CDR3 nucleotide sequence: TGTGCCAGCTCACCTACCGCCGCGGGCGCCTCCTACGAGCAGTACTTC. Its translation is CASSPTAAGASYEQYF.

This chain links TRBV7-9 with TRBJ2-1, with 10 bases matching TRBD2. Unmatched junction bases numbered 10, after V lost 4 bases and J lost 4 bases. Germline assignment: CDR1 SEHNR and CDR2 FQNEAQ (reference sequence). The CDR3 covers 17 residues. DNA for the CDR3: TGTGCCAGCAGCTCGACCTCCGGGACTAGCGCTTACAATGAGCAGTTCTTC. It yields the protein CASSSTSGTSAYNEQFF.

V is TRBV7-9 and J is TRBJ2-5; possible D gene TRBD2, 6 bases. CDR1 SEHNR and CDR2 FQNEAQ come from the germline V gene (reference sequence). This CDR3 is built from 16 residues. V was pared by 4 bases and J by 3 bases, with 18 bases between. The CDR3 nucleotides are TGTGCCAGCAGCTCGTCCCTTACTAGCCGTGAAGAGACCCAGTACTTC. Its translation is CASSSSLTSREETQYF.

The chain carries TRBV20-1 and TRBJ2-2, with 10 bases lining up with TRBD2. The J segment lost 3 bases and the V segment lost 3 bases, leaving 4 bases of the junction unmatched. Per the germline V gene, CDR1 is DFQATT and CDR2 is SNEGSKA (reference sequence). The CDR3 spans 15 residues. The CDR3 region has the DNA TGCAGTGCTAGGTCCCTAGCGGGAGACACCGGGGAGCTGTTTTTT. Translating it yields CSARSLAGDTGELFF.

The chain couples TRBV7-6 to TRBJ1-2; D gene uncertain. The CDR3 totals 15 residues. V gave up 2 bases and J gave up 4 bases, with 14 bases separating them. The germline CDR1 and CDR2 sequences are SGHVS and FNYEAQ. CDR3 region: CASSLWEVHPYGYTF. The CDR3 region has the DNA TGTGCCAGCAGCTTATGGGAGGTGCACCCCTATGGCTACACCTTC. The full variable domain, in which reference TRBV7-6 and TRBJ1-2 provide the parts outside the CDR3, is GAGVSQSPRYKVTKRGQDVALRCDPISGHVSLYWYRQALGQGPEFLTYFNYEAQQDKSGLPNDRFSAERPEGSISTLTIQRTEQRDSAMYRCASSLWEVHPYGYTFGSGTRLTVV.

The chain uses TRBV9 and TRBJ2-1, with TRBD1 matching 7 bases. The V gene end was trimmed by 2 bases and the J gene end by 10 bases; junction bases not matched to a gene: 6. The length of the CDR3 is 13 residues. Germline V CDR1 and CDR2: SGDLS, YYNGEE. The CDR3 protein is CASSVEGGEEQFF. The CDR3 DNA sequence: TGTGCCAGCAGCGTCGAAGGGGGCGAAGAGCAGTTCTTC.

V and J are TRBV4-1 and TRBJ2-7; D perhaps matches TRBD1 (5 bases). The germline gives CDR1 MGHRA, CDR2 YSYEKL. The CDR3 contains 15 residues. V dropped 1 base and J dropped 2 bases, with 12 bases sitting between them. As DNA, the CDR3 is TGCGCCAGCAGCCAAGGCTCAGGGTCGCCCTACGAGCAGTACTTC. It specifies CASSQGSGSPYEQYF.

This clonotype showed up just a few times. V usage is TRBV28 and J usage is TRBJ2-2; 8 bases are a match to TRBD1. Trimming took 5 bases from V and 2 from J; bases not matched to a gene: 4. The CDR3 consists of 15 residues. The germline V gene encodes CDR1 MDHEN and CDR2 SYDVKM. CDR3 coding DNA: TGTGCCAGCAGTCAGGACAGGGCTAACACCGGGGAGCTGTTTTTT. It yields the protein CASSQDRANTGELFF.

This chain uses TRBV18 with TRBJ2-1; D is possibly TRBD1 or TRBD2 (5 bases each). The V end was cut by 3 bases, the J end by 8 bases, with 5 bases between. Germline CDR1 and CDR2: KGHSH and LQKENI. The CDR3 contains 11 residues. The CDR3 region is CASSPGHEQFF. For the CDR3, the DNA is TGTGCCAGCTCACCGGGACATGAGCAGTTCTTC. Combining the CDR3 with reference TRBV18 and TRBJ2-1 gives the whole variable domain NAGVMQNPRHLVRRRGQEARLRCSPMKGHSHVYWYRQLPEEGLKFMVYLQKENIIDESGMPKERFSAEFPKEGPSILRIQQVVRGDSAAYFCASSPGHEQFFGPGTRLTVL.

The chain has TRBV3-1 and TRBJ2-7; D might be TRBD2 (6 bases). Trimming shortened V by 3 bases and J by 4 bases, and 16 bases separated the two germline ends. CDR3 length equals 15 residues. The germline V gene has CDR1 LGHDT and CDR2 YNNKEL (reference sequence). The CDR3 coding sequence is TGTGCCAGCAGCCAGAGCAGGAGGGACTCTTACGAGCAGTACTTC. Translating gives CASSQSRRDSYEQYF.

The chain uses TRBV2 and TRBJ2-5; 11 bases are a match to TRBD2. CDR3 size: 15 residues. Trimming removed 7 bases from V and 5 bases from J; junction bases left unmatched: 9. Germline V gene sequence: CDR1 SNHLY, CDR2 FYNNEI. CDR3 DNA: TGTGCCAGCACCCTTAGCGGGAGGGCCGTCGAGACCCAGTACTTC. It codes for CASTLSGRAVETQYF.

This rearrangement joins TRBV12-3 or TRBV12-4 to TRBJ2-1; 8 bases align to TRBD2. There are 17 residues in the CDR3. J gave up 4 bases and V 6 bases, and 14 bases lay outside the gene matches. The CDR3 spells CASRDGLAGGEYNEQFF. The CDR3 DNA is TGTGCCAGCAGGGACGGACTGGCGGGGGGCGAATACAATGAGCAGTTCTTC.

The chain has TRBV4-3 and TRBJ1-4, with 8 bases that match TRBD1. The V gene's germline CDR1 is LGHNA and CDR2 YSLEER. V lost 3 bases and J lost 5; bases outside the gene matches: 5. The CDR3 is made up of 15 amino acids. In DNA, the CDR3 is TGCGCCAGCAGCCAGGGGACAGGAGTAAATGAAAAACTGTTTTTT. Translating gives CASSQGTGVNEKLFF.

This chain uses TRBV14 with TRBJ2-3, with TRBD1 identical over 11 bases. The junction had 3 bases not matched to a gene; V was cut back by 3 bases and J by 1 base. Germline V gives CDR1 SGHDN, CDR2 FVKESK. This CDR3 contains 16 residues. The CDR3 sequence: CASSQGQGVGTDTQYF. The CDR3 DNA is TGTGCCAGCAGCCAGGGACAGGGGGTTGGCACAGATACGCAGTATTTT.

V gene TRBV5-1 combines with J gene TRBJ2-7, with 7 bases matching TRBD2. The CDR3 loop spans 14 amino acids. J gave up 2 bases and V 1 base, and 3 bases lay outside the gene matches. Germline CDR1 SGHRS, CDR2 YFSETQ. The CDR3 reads CASSLLGGTYEQYF. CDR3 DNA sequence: TGCGCCAGCAGCTTGTTGGGAGGGACCTACGAGCAGTACTTC.

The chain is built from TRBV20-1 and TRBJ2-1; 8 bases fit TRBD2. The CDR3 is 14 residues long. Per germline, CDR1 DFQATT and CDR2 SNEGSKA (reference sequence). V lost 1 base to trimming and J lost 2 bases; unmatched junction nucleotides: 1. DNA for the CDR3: TGCAGTGCTAGAGGACTAGCGACCTACAATGAGCAGTTCTTC. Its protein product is CSARGLATYNEQFF.

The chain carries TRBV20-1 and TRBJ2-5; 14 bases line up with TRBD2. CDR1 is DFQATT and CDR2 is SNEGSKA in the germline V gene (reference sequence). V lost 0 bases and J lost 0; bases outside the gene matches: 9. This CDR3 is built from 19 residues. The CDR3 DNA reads TGCAGTGCTAGAGATCTTGGGACTAGCGGGAGAACGTACCAAGAGACCCAGTACTTC. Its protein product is CSARDLGTSGRTYQETQYF.